A single sample gave rise to the 3 T cell receptor beta chains below, sequenced in a study of T cell responses to AZD1222 COVID-19 vaccine. Repertoires were generated with immunoSEQ multiplex PCR, while TCRdb's copy carries only in-frame clones and drops some. The table includes around 120,000 clones, about 92% detected once. The sequencing here drew on peripheral blood, taken 28 days after the second AZD1222 dose. The receptors were sampled from an adult who received the AZD1222 COVID-19 vaccine.

The rearrangement joins TRBV11-3 to TRBJ2-1, with 7 bases matching TRBD2. The CDR3 has 14 amino acids. Germline CDR1 is SGHNT and CDR2 is YENEEA. Germline trimming cut 4 bases from V and 3 bases from J; bases unmatched to any gene: 3. CDR3 in DNA: TGTGCCAGCAGCTACCGCGGGGGCTACAATGAGCAGTTCTTC. As protein: CASSYRGGYNEQFF.

The chain links TRBV6-5 to TRBJ1-6, with TRBD1 identical over 7 bases. The germline CDR1 and CDR2 sequences are MNHEY and SVGAGI. With 7 bases clipped from V and 8 bases from J, the junction kept 5 bases outside the gene matches. CDR3 length: 13 residues. CDR3 sequence (DNA): TGTGCCAGCATGACAGGGACGCATTCACCCCTCCACTTT. Encoded protein: CASMTGTHSPLHF.

This clone was recorded a few times. The chain employs TRBV6-5 and TRBJ2-2; D remains ambiguous. V lost 6 bases to trimming and J lost 7 bases, with 9 bases between them. Germline assignment: CDR1 MNHEY and CDR2 SVGAGI. CDR3 length equals 12 residues. CDR3 DNA: TGTGCCAGCAGCCCCGGTGGCGGGGAGCTGTTTTTT. This encodes CASSPGGGELFF.